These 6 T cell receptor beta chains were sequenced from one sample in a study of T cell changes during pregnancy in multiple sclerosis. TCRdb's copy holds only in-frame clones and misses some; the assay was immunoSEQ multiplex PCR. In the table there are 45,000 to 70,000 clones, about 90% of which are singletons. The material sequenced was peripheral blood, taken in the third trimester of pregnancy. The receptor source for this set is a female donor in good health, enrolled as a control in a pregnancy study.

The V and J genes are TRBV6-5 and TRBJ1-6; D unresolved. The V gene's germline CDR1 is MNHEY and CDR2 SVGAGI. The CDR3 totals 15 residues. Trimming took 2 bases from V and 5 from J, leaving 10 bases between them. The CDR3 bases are TGTGCCAGCAGTTACGACACAGCACATAATTCACCCCTCCACTTT. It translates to CASSYDTAHNSPLHF.

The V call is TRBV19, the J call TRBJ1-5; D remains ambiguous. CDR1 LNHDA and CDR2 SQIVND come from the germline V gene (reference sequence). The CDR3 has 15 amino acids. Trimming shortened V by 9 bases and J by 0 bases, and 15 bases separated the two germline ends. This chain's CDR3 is CASRGLPYSNQPQHF. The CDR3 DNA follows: TGTGCCAGCCGGGGTTTACCTTATAGCAATCAGCCCCAGCATTTT.

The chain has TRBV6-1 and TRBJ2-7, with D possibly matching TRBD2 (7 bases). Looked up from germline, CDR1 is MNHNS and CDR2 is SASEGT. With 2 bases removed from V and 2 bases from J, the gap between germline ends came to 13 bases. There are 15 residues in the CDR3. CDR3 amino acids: CASSERGGGAYEQYF. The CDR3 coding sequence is TGTGCCAGCAGTGAACGGGGAGGGGGGGCCTACGAGCAGTACTTC.

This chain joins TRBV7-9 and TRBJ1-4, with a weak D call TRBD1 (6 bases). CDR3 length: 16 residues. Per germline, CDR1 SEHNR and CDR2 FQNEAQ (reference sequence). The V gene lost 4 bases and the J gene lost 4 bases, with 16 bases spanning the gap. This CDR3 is CASSYLGAGVNEKLFF. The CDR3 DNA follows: TGTGCCAGCAGCTACCTCGGGGCAGGGGTTAATGAAAAACTGTTTTTT.

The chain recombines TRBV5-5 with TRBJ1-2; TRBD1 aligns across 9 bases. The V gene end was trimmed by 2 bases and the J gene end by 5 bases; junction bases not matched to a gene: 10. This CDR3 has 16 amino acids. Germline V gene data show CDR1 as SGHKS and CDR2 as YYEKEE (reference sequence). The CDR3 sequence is CASSLGTGLFSYGYTF. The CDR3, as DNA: TGTGCCAGCAGCTTAGGGACAGGGTTATTCTCTTATGGCTACACCTTC.

CDR3 coding DNA: TGCGCCAGCTCCACTAGCGGGAGGTCTTCCTACGAGCAGTACTTC. Translated: CASSTSGRSSYEQYF. The rearrangement uses TRBV5-1 and TRBJ2-7; 12 bases agree with TRBD2. CDR1 is SGHRS, CDR2 YFSETQ, per germline. The J segment lost 1 base and the V segment lost 7 bases, leaving 6 bases of the junction unmatched. The CDR3 runs 15 residues. Complete variable domain (other parts from reference TRBV5-1 and TRBJ2-7): KAGVTQTPRYLIKTRGQQVTLSCSPISGHRSVSWYQQTPGQGLQFLFEYFSETQRNKGNFPGRFSGRQFSNSRSEMNVSTLELGDSALYLCASSTSGRSSYEQYFGPGTRLTVT.